This T cell receptor (beta chain) was found in a study of neoadjuvant nivolumab and ipilimumab in lung cancer. In regard to this clone: Its antigen is currently unknown.

Study conclusions and caveats: Only two of four nivolumab-treated tumors gained richness and clonality by surgery. TCR clonality did not significantly correlate with pathologic tumor regression. Resected-tumor TCR richness correlated positively with pretherapy blood richness.

CDR3 length: 16 amino acids. V was clipped by 7 bases and J by 2 bases, with 18 bases between them. Germline CDR1 and CDR2: SGHTA and FQGNSA. Measured with immunoSEQ multiplex PCR; TCRdb has only the in-frame clones, and not every one. The sample includes about 28,000 clones, roughly 76% of them seen just once. This material consisted of tumor tissue, taken after neoadjuvant nivolumab, alone or with ipilimumab, at or shortly before surgery. The rearrangement uses TRBV7-2 and TRBJ2-1; perhaps TRBD1 as D (5 bases). The receptor's source is an adult with non-small cell lung cancer. The CDR3 spells CASTRRQGGTYNEQFF. CDR3 nucleotide sequence: TGTGCCAGCACTCGGCGGCAGGGTGGTACCTACAATGAGCAGTTCTTC.